Below, one T cell receptor (beta chain) is given with its context. The antigen is unknown. RNA transcripts yielded amplified TCR beta CDR3 regions. Second-round multiplex PCR came after first-round RT-PCR with HTBI primers. TCRdb redid the calling of the multiplex PCR reads with MiXCR, one entry per CDR3 protein. This repertoire shows 200,000 to 300,000 distinct CDR3 sequences, roughly 50% found once; its top ten account for approximately 44%. The data were obtained in a study of Graves' ophthalmopathy and Graves' hyperthyroidism. The study, taken as a whole, reports: The authors also found most expanded thyroid clonotypes above 0.001 frequency in blood.

The sample taken for sequencing was peripheral blood. The receptor's source is an adult man with Graves' ophthalmopathy.

The CDR3: CASSGQQVETQYF. CDR3 coding DNA: TGTGCCAGCAGCGGACAGCAGGTAGAGACCCAGTACTTC. The chain is built from TRBV9 and TRBJ2-5, with a weak D call TRBD1 (5 bases). V shed 3 bases and J shed 4 bases, with 10 bases lying between them. Germline loops: CDR1 SGDLS, CDR2 YYNGEE. This CDR3 is built from 13 residues.